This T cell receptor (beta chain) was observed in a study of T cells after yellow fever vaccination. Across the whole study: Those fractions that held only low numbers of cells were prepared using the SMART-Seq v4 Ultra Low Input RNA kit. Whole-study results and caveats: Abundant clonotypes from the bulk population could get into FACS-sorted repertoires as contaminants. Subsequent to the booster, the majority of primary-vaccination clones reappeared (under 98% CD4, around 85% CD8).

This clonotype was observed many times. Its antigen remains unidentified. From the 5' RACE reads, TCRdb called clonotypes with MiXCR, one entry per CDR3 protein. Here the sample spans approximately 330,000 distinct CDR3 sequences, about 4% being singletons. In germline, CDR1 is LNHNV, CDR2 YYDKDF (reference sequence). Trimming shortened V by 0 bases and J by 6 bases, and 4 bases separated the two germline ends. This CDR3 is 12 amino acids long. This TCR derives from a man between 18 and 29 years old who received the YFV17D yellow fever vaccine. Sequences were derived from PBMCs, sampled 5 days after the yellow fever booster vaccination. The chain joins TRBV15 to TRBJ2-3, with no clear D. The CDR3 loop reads CATSRDQDTQYF. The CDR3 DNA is TGTGCCACCAGCAGAGATCAGGATACGCAGTATTTT.